Detailed here is one TCR beta chain. Seattle patients were enrolled while actively infected and followed longitudinally. This entry comes from a study of blood T cell repertoires in COVID-19. Study as a whole: PBMCs, B-cell-depleted T cells, or T cells were the source of the cDNA or gDNA that made up the material.

There are 12 residues in the CDR3. The germline V gene encodes CDR1 SGHDT and CDR2 YYEEEE. Between the trimmed V and J ends, which lost 4 bases and 4 bases, there was a span of 3 bases. Original processing notes: Cell counts per sample came from amplifying reference gene primers. This table comes from immunoSEQ multiplex PCR, and its TCRdb copy is limited to in-frame clones, with some not included. V and J calls and clone size are those listed in that table; D and trimming were worked out from the DNA. The sample has about 180,000 clones, about 84% seen once. Sequenced: peripheral blood. This chain connects TRBV5-6 to TRBJ1-6, with no clear D. This sequence was found in a person between 70 and 80 years old with COVID-19, enrolled during active disease. In nucleotides, the CDR3 is TGTGCCAGCAGCATATATAATTCACCCCTCCACTTT. Amino acids: CASSIYNSPLHF.